This is a list of T cell receptor beta chains from one sample in a study of T-cell reconstitution after alpha-beta-depleted transplantation in children. In TCRdb, the PCR reads were re-called with MiXCR into one record per CDR3 protein. Seen here are approximately 650,000 distinct CDR3 sequences, approximately 14% observed once, and the top ten hold around 0.79%. Sequencing was performed on PBMCs, taken before TCRalphabeta/CD19-depleted stem cell transplant. These receptors were taken from a girl aged 2 to 10 with congenital amegakaryocytic thrombocytopenia, due to receive a stem cell transplant. Both conserved end residues are part of each CDR3. The D gene is left open where the match is weak. A row's size may be missing; if present it is once, few, many or a size class.

v_gene: TRBV7-9; j_gene: TRBJ2-5; d_gene: .; abundance: .; CDR3nt: TGTGCCAGCAGCATGAGGGGATCCGGAGAGACCCAGTACTTC; CDR3aa: CASSMRGSGETQYF
v_gene: TRBV12-3/TRBV12-4; j_gene: TRBJ1-2; d_gene: .; abundance: few; CDR3nt: TGTGCCAGCAGCCCAACCAGGGGCAGGGGAAACTATGGCTACACCTTC; CDR3aa: CASSPTRGRGNYGYTF
v_gene: TRBV4-1; j_gene: TRBJ2-1; d_gene: TRBD1; abundance: many; CDR3nt: TGCGCCAGCAGCCAGACAGGGCTTGGGGAGCAGTTCTTC; CDR3aa: CASSQTGLGEQFF
v_gene: TRBV29-1; j_gene: TRBJ2-7; d_gene: .; abundance: .; CDR3nt: TGCAGCGGGGCCCTAGCGGAGAGGGGGGAGCAGTACTTC; CDR3aa: CSGALAERGEQYF
v_gene: TRBV29-1; j_gene: TRBJ2-7; d_gene: TRBD2; abundance: .; CDR3nt: TGCAGCGTTGGTCGGTCTAGCGGGAGGAGAAACGAGCAGTACTTC; CDR3aa: CSVGRSSGRRNEQYF
v_gene: TRBV10-3; j_gene: TRBJ2-1; d_gene: .; abundance: many; CDR3nt: TGTGCCATCATGGGGGACCACTTGCAGTTCTTC; CDR3aa: CAIMGDHLQFF
v_gene: TRBV28; j_gene: TRBJ2-7; d_gene: TRBD1; abundance: .; CDR3nt: TGTGCCAGCAGTTTAACCTGGACCGGGACAGGGAGAATCAAGTACTTC; CDR3aa: CASSLTWTGTGRIKYF
v_gene: TRBV10-3; j_gene: TRBJ1-2; d_gene: .; abundance: many; CDR3nt: TGTGCCATCGGATTCCCGGGACAATCCAACCTGGGTGGTGGCTACACCTTC; CDR3aa: CAIGFPGQSNLGGGYTF
v_gene: TRBV6-5; j_gene: TRBJ2-1; d_gene: TRBD2; abundance: .; CDR3nt: TGTGCCAGCAGTTACGGGACTAGCACCTACAATGAGCAGTTCTTC; CDR3aa: CASSYGTSTYNEQFF
v_gene: TRBV2; j_gene: TRBJ2-1; d_gene: .; abundance: .; CDR3nt: TGTGCCAGCAGTGCGCTAGTAGAAACGGTCGCCTACAATGAGCAGTTCTTC; CDR3aa: CASSALVETVAYNEQFF
v_gene: TRBV20-1; j_gene: TRBJ2-1; d_gene: TRBD2; abundance: many; CDR3nt: TGCAGTTCTCTTACTAGCGAATCCTACAATGAGCAGTTCTTC; CDR3aa: CSSLTSESYNEQFF
v_gene: TRBV28; j_gene: TRBJ2-4; d_gene: .; abundance: many; CDR3nt: TGTGCCAGCAGTATGACTAGGGGTTTTGTCATTCAGTACTTC; CDR3aa: CASSMTRGFVIQYF
v_gene: TRBV18; j_gene: TRBJ2-2; d_gene: .; abundance: .; CDR3nt: TGTGCCAGCTCACTCCGGCAAGCGGATAGCACCGGGGAGCTGTTTTTT; CDR3aa: CASSLRQADSTGELFF
v_gene: TRBV12-3/TRBV12-4; j_gene: TRBJ2-1; d_gene: .; abundance: few; CDR3nt: TGTGCCAGCAGTTTAGGACTAGAGTACAATGAGCAGTTCTTC; CDR3aa: CASSLGLEYNEQFF
v_gene: TRBV7-2; j_gene: TRBJ2-1; d_gene: .; abundance: many; CDR3nt: TGTGCCAGCAGCTTAAGACCTTTCGAGCAGTTCTTC; CDR3aa: CASSLRPFEQFF
v_gene: TRBV7-9; j_gene: TRBJ1-6; d_gene: .; abundance: many; CDR3nt: TGTGCCAGCGGCTCAGGGGAATACTCACCCCTCCACTTT; CDR3aa: CASGSGEYSPLHF
v_gene: TRBV7-9; j_gene: TRBJ2-7; d_gene: TRBD2; abundance: .; CDR3nt: TGTGCCAGCAGCTCCGATGCGGGGGGCGAGCAGTACTTC; CDR3aa: CASSSDAGGEQYF
v_gene: TRBV18; j_gene: TRBJ2-1; d_gene: .; abundance: many; CDR3nt: TGTGCCAGCTCACCGTCGATTCACACGATTCGATCCGACAATGAGCAGTTCTTC; CDR3aa: CASSPSIHTIRSDNEQFF
v_gene: TRBV5-5; j_gene: TRBJ2-5; d_gene: .; abundance: .; CDR3nt: TGTGCCAGCAGCGGTCGTCCGTCCGGATCGACGGAGACCCAGTACTTC; CDR3aa: CASSGRPSGSTETQYF
v_gene: TRBV5-1; j_gene: TRBJ2-7; d_gene: .; abundance: many; CDR3nt: TGCGCCAGCAGCTTGGGACAGCCTTCCTACGAGCAGTACTTC; CDR3aa: CASSLGQPSYEQYF
v_gene: TRBV11-3; j_gene: TRBJ2-3; d_gene: TRBD2; abundance: few; CDR3nt: TGTGCCAGCAGCGCTACTAGCGACCCCACAGATACGCAGTATTTT; CDR3aa: CASSATSDPTDTQYF
v_gene: TRBV10-3; j_gene: TRBJ1-1; d_gene: TRBD1; abundance: .; CDR3nt: TGTGCCATCAGCCACCCGGGACAGGGGGCGGACACTGAAGCTTTCTTT; CDR3aa: CAISHPGQGADTEAFF
v_gene: TRBV3-1; j_gene: TRBJ2-7; d_gene: .; abundance: .; CDR3nt: TGTGCCAGCAGCCCGTCTGGGGGCTCTTCCCTTAGGTACGAGCAGTACTTC; CDR3aa: CASSPSGGSSLRYEQYF
v_gene: TRBV29-1; j_gene: TRBJ2-1; d_gene: .; abundance: few; CDR3nt: TGCAGCGCTGAGAGGCAGTTTCCCCCCCAGTTCTTC; CDR3aa: CSAERQFPPQFF
v_gene: TRBV20-1; j_gene: TRBJ2-7; d_gene: .; abundance: .; CDR3nt: TGCAGTGCTAGAAGTAGCGGTGCCTTATTAGAGCAGTACTTC; CDR3aa: CSARSSGALLEQYF
v_gene: TRBV14; j_gene: TRBJ2-2; d_gene: .; abundance: .; CDR3nt: TGTGCCAGCAGCCAAGATAGTGGAAACACCGGGGAGCTGTTTTTT; CDR3aa: CASSQDSGNTGELFF
v_gene: TRBV20-1; j_gene: TRBJ2-1; d_gene: TRBD2; abundance: many; CDR3nt: TGCAGTGCTAGACGGACTAGCGGGAGGGTTAACAATGAGCAGTTCTTC; CDR3aa: CSARRTSGRVNNEQFF
v_gene: TRBV6-2/TRBV6-3; j_gene: TRBJ2-2; d_gene: .; abundance: .; CDR3nt: TGTGCCAGCAGTTACGTTACTAGCTGGAACACCGGGGAGCTGTTTTTT; CDR3aa: CASSYVTSWNTGELFF
v_gene: TRBV27; j_gene: TRBJ1-5; d_gene: .; abundance: .; CDR3nt: TGTGCCAGCAGTCCCTCTGCGGGGGAAAGCAATCAGCCCCAGCATTTT; CDR3aa: CASSPSAGESNQPQHF
v_gene: TRBV5-6; j_gene: TRBJ2-7; d_gene: .; abundance: many; CDR3nt: TGTGCCAGCAGAACCTGGGGTGGGTCGCTCTCCTACGAGCAGTACTTC; CDR3aa: CASRTWGGSLSYEQYF
v_gene: TRBV3-1; j_gene: TRBJ2-7; d_gene: .; abundance: .; CDR3nt: TGTGCCAGCAGCAAAGAAGGGGTTTGGGACACCACCTACGAGCAGTACTTC; CDR3aa: CASSKEGVWDTTYEQYF
v_gene: TRBV20-1; j_gene: TRBJ2-3; d_gene: TRBD2; abundance: .; CDR3nt: TGCGAAGGGAGCGGGAGAGGTGTAGATACGCAGTATTTT; CDR3aa: CEGSGRGVDTQYF
v_gene: TRBV11-2; j_gene: TRBJ1-6; d_gene: .; abundance: .; CDR3nt: TGTGCCAGCAGCTTATTCGGGAGGTCACCCCTCCACTTT; CDR3aa: CASSLFGRSPLHF
v_gene: TRBV10-3; j_gene: TRBJ2-5; d_gene: TRBD1; abundance: .; CDR3nt: TGTGCCATCAGTGACACGGCCCCAGGGGGAGAGACCCAGTACTTC; CDR3aa: CAISDTAPGGETQYF
v_gene: TRBV5-1; j_gene: TRBJ2-5; d_gene: .; abundance: .; CDR3nt: TGCGCCAGCAGCTTGGGTCTCCTAGCAGTTGAGACCCAGTACTTC; CDR3aa: CASSLGLLAVETQYF
v_gene: TRBV20-1; j_gene: TRBJ2-7; d_gene: TRBD1; abundance: many; CDR3nt: TGCAGTGCTAGAGACCCCGGGACAGGGGTCTACGAGCAGTACTTC; CDR3aa: CSARDPGTGVYEQYF
v_gene: TRBV3-1; j_gene: TRBJ1-3; d_gene: .; abundance: .; CDR3nt: TGTGCCAGCAGCCAAGATTTGGGTAGTGGAAACACCATATATTTT; CDR3aa: CASSQDLGSGNTIYF
v_gene: TRBV5-1; j_gene: TRBJ2-1; d_gene: .; abundance: .; CDR3nt: TGCGCCAGCAGCATCGGGGTAGCGGCACCGAGTACGCTAAATGAGCAGTTCTTC; CDR3aa: CASSIGVAAPSTLNEQFF
v_gene: TRBV12-3/TRBV12-4; j_gene: TRBJ2-2; d_gene: .; abundance: many; CDR3nt: TGTGCCAGCGATGGGGGCACCGGGGAGCTGTTTTTT; CDR3aa: CASDGGTGELFF
v_gene: TRBV29-1; j_gene: TRBJ2-7; d_gene: TRBD1; abundance: .; CDR3nt: TGCAGCGTTGAAGGAGGGACAGGGTACGAGCAGTACTTC; CDR3aa: CSVEGGTGYEQYF
v_gene: TRBV20-1; j_gene: TRBJ2-1; d_gene: .; abundance: many; CDR3nt: TGCAGTGCTAGAGAGTGGCAGTACAATGAGCAGTTCTTC; CDR3aa: CSAREWQYNEQFF
v_gene: TRBV6-2/TRBV6-3; j_gene: TRBJ2-3; d_gene: TRBD1; abundance: .; CDR3nt: TGTGCCAGCAGTTACGTCGGCCCGGGACAGATGCTTTTCACCACAGATACGCAGTATTTT; CDR3aa: CASSYVGPGQMLFTTDTQYF
v_gene: TRBV6-1; j_gene: TRBJ2-1; d_gene: .; abundance: .; CDR3nt: TGTGCCAGCAGTGTGACTGGACTTGAGTACAATGAGCAGTTCTTC; CDR3aa: CASSVTGLEYNEQFF
v_gene: TRBV28; j_gene: TRBJ2-2; d_gene: .; abundance: many; CDR3nt: TGTGCCAGCAGTTTTTTCCAGGCTCCTACCGGGGAGCTGTTTTTT; CDR3aa: CASSFFQAPTGELFF
v_gene: TRBV12-5; j_gene: TRBJ1-2; d_gene: .; abundance: many; CDR3nt: TGTGCTAGTGGTTTCTCCTCCGCTAACTATGGCTACACCTTC; CDR3aa: CASGFSSANYGYTF
v_gene: TRBV4-1; j_gene: TRBJ2-2; d_gene: TRBD1; abundance: .; CDR3nt: TGCGCCAGCAGCCAACCTCAGGGGGCCGGGGAGCTGTTTTTT; CDR3aa: CASSQPQGAGELFF
v_gene: TRBV28; j_gene: TRBJ2-1; d_gene: .; abundance: .; CDR3nt: TGTGCCAGCAGTTCCCCCTATACAGCTTGGGAGTCCTACAATGAGCAGTTCTTC; CDR3aa: CASSSPYTAWESYNEQFF
v_gene: TRBV5-1; j_gene: TRBJ2-2; d_gene: .; abundance: .; CDR3nt: TGCGCCAGCAGCGACGACACGACCGGGGAGCTGTTTTTT; CDR3aa: CASSDDTTGELFF
v_gene: TRBV15; j_gene: TRBJ1-5; d_gene: .; abundance: .; CDR3nt: TGTGCCACCAGGAAGAGGGGGTCGAGACTTGGGGGCAATCAGCCCCAGCATTTT; CDR3aa: CATRKRGSRLGGNQPQHF
v_gene: TRBV6-2/TRBV6-3; j_gene: TRBJ2-3; d_gene: TRBD1; abundance: few; CDR3nt: TGTGCCAGCAGTAACGACTACTATGTTAAGGGACAGGGAGCCACAGATACGCAGTATTTT; CDR3aa: CASSNDYYVKGQGATDTQYF
v_gene: TRBV29-1; j_gene: TRBJ1-4; d_gene: TRBD1; abundance: .; CDR3nt: TGCAGCGTCAAACCGGGACAGGGGCGTGAAAAACTGTTTTTT; CDR3aa: CSVKPGQGREKLFF
v_gene: TRBV10-2; j_gene: TRBJ2-1; d_gene: .; abundance: many; CDR3nt: TGCGCCAGCATTGTTTCTAGCGTGACCTACAATGAGCAGTTCTTC; CDR3aa: CASIVSSVTYNEQFF
v_gene: TRBV20-1; j_gene: TRBJ2-3; d_gene: TRBD2; abundance: .; CDR3nt: TGCAGTGCTAGTGGACCGGGGACTAGCGGGAGGAACATCACAGATACGCAGTATTTT; CDR3aa: CSASGPGTSGRNITDTQYF
v_gene: TRBV12-3/TRBV12-4; j_gene: TRBJ1-5; d_gene: .; abundance: many; CDR3nt: TGTGCCAGCAGTTCGGACGGAGGCAATCAGCCCCAGCATTTT; CDR3aa: CASSSDGGNQPQHF
v_gene: TRBV7-2; j_gene: TRBJ2-3; d_gene: TRBD2; abundance: few; CDR3nt: TGTGCCAGCAGCTTAGGTAGCGGGAGCGTAAGTACGCAGTATTTT; CDR3aa: CASSLGSGSVSTQYF
v_gene: TRBV6-1; j_gene: TRBJ1-1; d_gene: .; abundance: .; CDR3nt: TGTGCCAGCAAAATATACTGGGACACTGAAGCTTTCTTT; CDR3aa: CASKIYWDTEAFF
v_gene: TRBV5-5; j_gene: TRBJ2-1; d_gene: .; abundance: few; CDR3nt: TGTGCCAGCAGCTGGGTGGGCTACAATGAGCAGTTCTTC; CDR3aa: CASSWVGYNEQFF
v_gene: TRBV27; j_gene: TRBJ2-4; d_gene: .; abundance: few; CDR3nt: TGTGCCAGCAGTTCCACTTATAGAGCCAAAAACATTCAGTACTTC; CDR3aa: CASSSTYRAKNIQYF
v_gene: TRBV10-3; j_gene: TRBJ2-1; d_gene: TRBD2; abundance: many; CDR3nt: TGTGCCATCAGCGGGACTAGCTCCTACAATGAGCAGTTCTTC; CDR3aa: CAISGTSSYNEQFF